This TCR beta chain derives from a study of naive and memory T cell subsets (dated by TCRdb to the late 2010s). Regarding the complete study: An open-source, UMI-based TCR alpha and beta sequencing pipeline was applied to sorted naive and memory peripheral blood T cell subsets. The functional CMV T cell responses agreed completely with IgG serology results. RNA was DNase-treated and reverse transcribed with TCR constant-region primers, mostly using SuperScript III. Broad study findings and their caveats: A clonotype was defined as a single alpha or beta chain sequence rather than as a paired alpha/beta receptor. Once error correction was done, more than 95% of naive TCR sequences showed up just once, which made the naive abundance distributions much steeper than those of the memory subsets. TCR abundance followed a power law whose exponent differed between naive and memory subsets but was consistent across the three individuals. The repertoire findings for the naive and memory subsets could not be validated against a ground truth because none was available. RNA-based TCR counts may be affected by expression changes linked to T cell activation and differentiation. In both CD4 and CD8 cells, the Gini index increased while Shannon and inverse Simpson diversity decreased from naive through CM, EM and EMRA.

From the second PCR step onward, the TCR alpha chain libraries and the TCR beta chain libraries were amplified separately. CMV status of each donor was established by measuring IFNgamma production from CD4+ T cells after fresh PBMCs were stimulated overnight with CMV viral lysate. CD4 T cells were positively selected with Miltenyi beads, followed by positive selection of CD8 T cells from the CD4-negative fraction. Cells stained for CD3, CD4, CD8, CD45RA, CD27 and a live/dead dye were sorted on a BD Aria II into four subsets by CD45RA and CD27. A few healthy volunteers provided blood, and the blood of each volunteer was split into CD4 and CD8 T cells and then into four differentiation subsets. Around 110 ml of peripheral blood was taken from each donor, and PBMC were separated by density-gradient centrifugation on Ficoll-Paque PLUS. Sorted cells were lysed in RLT buffer, and RNA was extracted with a Qiagen RNeasy kit and stored at -80°C.

This clonotype was counted only a few times. Its antigen target is currently unknown. Base qualities are missing; no much larger clone stands one base away. The library was made by UMI-ligation and nested PCR. An equimolar mix of two oligonucleotides covering both TRBC1 and TRBC2 was used as the beta constant-region primer. A single-stranded oligonucleotide carrying the SP2 primer and a 12-nucleotide UMI was ligated to the 3' end of the cDNA by T4 RNA ligase 1. Four rounds of PCR, combining the SP2 primer with nested alpha and beta constant-region primers, were used to amplify the ligated cDNA. The ligation reaction was kept at 16 degrees C for roughly 19-24 hours. PCR2 was typically run as a SYBR Green qPCR and stopped at a predetermined threshold to prevent over-amplification. Agencourt AMPure XP magnetic beads were used for all purifications after the first. Library quantification was done by Qubit, followed by a TapeStation check on which the main peak was expected at around 650 bp. Sequencing of the pooled libraries was done on an Illumina MiSeq using v2 2x251 paired-end kits, which typically yielded roughly 0.85-2.3 million reads per sample. Each sample library was pooled at approximately 3.7 nM, and about 5-7.5% PhiX was included to improve cluster recognition. In the authors' own workflow: V and J genes were assigned to Demultiplexor-processed FASTQ reads by Decombinator through tag matching, with a single base-pair mismatch being allowed. Collapsinator relied on UMIs to fix sequencing errors as well as frequency errors caused by PCR heterogeneity. CDR3Translator translated TCRs and extracted CDR3s from the conserved cysteine to the FGXG phenylalanine, flagging non-productive sequences. Repertoires were subsampled to equal numbers of UMI-defined TCRs before Gini, Shannon entropy and inverse Simpson indices were calculated. Power-law fits to clonotype abundance distributions were performed by maximum likelihood within the linear range. For one naive CD8 sample, the pipeline and MIGEC produced similar UMI counts, unique TCR numbers and clonal distributions. A set of 7,322 CMV-associated CDR3 sequences, compiled from VDJdb and a published dataset, was used to search the repertoires. The public reads were reprocessed in TCRdb via fastp at Q25 and MiXCR, keeping in-frame beta chains. Rows matching on CDR3 protein sequence are summarized as one entry with the most common DNA and genes. These V and J calls derive from TCRdb rather than the authors' analysis. This sample is represented by roughly 98,000 distinct CDR3 sequences; about 7% of them were singletons. Together, the top ten hold 1.6% of the sample.

This TCR was sampled from a human donor in good health. Sequenced sample: central memory CD4+ T cells from blood. According to the study, the label for this sample's cell subset or site signals: central memory, CD45RA- CD27+.

The CDR3 reads CATSDGRYSSYNSPLHF. The sequenced DNA is TGTGCCACGAGCGACGGACGGTATAGCTCCTATAATTCACCCCTCCACTTT. The chain links TRBV7-9 with TRBJ1-6; no D segment can be confidently identified. Its CDR3 holds 17 amino acids, cysteine through phenylalanine. Kept here is only the CDR3 DNA, which spans 51 bases and is read in frame from base 1. Relative to germline, V is 10 bases shorter and J is 0 bases shorter, with 19 bases between their ends. CDR1 and CDR2, per the germline V gene (reference sequence), are SEHNR and FQNEAQ.